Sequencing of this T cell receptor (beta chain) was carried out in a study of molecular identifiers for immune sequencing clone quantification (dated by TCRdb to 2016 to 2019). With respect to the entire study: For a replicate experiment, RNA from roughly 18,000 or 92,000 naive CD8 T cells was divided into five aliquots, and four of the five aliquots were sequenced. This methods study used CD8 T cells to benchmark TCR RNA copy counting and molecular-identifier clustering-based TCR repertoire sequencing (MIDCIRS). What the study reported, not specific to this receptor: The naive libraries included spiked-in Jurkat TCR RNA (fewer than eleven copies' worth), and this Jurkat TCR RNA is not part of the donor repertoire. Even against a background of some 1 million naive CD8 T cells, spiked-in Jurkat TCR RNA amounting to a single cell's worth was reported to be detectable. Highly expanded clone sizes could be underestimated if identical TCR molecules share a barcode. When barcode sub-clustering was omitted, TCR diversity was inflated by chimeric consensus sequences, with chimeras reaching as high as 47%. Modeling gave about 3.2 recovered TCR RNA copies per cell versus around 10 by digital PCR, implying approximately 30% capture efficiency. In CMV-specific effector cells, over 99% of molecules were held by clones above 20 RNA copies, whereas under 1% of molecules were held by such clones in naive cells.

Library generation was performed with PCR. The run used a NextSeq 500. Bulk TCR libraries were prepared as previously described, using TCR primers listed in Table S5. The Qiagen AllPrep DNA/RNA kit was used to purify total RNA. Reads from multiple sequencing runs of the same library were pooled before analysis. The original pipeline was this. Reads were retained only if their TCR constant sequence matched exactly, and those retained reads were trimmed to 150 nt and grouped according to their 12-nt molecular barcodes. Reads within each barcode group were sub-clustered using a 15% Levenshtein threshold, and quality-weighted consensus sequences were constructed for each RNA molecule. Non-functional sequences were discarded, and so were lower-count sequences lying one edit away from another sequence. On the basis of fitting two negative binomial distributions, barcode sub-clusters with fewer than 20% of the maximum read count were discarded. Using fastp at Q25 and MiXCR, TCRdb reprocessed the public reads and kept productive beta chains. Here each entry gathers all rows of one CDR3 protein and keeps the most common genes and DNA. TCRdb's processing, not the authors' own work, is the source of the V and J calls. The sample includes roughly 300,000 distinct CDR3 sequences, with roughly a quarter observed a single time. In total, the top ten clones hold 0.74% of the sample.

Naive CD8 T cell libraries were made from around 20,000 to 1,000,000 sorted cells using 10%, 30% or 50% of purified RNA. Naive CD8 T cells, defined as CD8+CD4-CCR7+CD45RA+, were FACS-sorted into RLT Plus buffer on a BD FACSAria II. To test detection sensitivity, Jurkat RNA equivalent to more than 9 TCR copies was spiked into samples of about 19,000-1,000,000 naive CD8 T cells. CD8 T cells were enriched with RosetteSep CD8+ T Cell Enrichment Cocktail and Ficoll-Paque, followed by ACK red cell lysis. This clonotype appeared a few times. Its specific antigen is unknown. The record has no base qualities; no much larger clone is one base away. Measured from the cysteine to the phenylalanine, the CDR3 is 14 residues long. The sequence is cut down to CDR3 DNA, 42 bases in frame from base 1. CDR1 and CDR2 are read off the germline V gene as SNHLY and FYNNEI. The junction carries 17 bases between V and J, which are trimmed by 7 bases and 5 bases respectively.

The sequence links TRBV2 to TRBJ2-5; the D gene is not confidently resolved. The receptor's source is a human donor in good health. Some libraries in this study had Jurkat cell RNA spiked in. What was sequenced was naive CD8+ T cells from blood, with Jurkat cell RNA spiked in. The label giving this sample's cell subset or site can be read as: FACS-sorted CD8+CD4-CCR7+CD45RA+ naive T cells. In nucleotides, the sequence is TGTGCCAGCAATTGGCAGCGCGAGACCGAGACCCAGTACTTC. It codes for CASNWQRETETQYF.